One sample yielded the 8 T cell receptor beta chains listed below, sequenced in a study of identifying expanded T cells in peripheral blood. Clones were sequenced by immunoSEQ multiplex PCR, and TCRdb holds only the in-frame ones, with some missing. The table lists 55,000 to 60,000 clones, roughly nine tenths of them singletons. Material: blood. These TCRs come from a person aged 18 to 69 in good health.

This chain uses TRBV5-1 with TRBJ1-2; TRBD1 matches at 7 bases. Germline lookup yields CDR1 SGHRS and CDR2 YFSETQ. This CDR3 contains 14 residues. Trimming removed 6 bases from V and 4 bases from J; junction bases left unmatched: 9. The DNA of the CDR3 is TGCGCCAGCACCCCCCAGGGGGGCGGCTATGGCTACACCTTC. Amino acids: CASTPQGGGYGYTF. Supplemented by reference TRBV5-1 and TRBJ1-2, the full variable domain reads KAGVTQTPRYLIKTRGQQVTLSCSPISGHRSVSWYQQTPGQGLQFLFEYFSETQRNKGNFPGRFSGRQFSNSRSEMNVSTLELGDSALYLCASTPQGGGYGYTFGSGTRLTVV.

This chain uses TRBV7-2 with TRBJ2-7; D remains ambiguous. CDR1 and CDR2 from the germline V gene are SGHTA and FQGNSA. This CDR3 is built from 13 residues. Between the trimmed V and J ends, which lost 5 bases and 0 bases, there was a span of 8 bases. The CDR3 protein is CASSPVVSYEQYF. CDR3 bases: TGTGCCAGCAGCCCGGTGGTCTCCTACGAGCAGTACTTC.

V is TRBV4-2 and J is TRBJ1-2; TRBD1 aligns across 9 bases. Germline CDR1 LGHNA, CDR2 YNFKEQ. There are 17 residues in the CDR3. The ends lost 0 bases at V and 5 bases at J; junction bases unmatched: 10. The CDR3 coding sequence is TGTGCCAGCAGCCAAGAGACAGGGGGTCGCACCCTATATGGCTACACCTTC. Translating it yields CASSQETGGRTLYGYTF.

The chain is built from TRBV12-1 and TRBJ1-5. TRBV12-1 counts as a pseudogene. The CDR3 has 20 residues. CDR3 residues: CASSFANLPRVAPSNQPQHF. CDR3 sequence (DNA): TGTGCCAGCAGCTTTGCTAATCTCCCTCGGGTAGCCCCTAGCAATCAGCCCCAGCATTTT.

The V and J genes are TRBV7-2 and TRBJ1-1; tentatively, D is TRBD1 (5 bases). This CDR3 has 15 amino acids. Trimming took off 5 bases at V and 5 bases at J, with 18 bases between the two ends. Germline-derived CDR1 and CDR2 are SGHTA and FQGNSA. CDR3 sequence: CASSQRQGLWTEAFF. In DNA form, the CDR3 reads TGTGCCAGCAGCCAACGTCAGGGACTGTGGACTGAAGCTTTCTTT.

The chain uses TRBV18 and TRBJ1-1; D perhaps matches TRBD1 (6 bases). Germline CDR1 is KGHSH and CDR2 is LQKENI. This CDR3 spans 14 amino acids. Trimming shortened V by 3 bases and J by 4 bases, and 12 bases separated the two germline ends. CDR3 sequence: CASSPYTGPTEAFF. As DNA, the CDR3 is TGTGCCAGCTCACCCTATACAGGGCCCACTGAAGCTTTCTTT.

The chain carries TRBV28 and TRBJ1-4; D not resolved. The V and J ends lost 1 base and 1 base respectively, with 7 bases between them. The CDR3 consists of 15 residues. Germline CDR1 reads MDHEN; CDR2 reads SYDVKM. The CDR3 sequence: CASSLFGKTNEKLFF. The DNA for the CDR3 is TGTGCCAGCAGTTTATTTGGGAAAACTAATGAAAAACTGTTTTTT.

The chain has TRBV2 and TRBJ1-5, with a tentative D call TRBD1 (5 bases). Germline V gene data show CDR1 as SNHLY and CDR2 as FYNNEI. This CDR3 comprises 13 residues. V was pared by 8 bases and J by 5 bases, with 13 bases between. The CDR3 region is CASRVGDYQPQHF. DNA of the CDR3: TGTGCCAGCCGGGTGGGGGATTATCAGCCCCAGCATTTT.